The text below deals with one T cell receptor (beta chain). What it binds is unknown. The sample originates from a study of T cell responses to AZD1222 COVID-19 vaccine. Findings and caveats of the study: Seropositive AZD1222 recipients at baseline numbered only five to seven. Along spike, vaccine-associated CD4 TCRs were found throughout, with dominance at 160-218 and 743-854. White British donors predominated, females outnumbered males, and clonal diversity was possibly underestimated.

TCRdb keeps only in-frame clones here, not all; method: immunoSEQ multiplex PCR. Seen here are about 83,000 clones, approximately 90% observed once, and the top ten hold more than 4.5%. The germline V gene has CDR1 MDHEN and CDR2 SYDVKM. Trimming removed 2 bases at V and 1 base at J, with 9 bases between. This CDR3 has 15 residues. The origin of this receptor is an adult in good health. This sequence joins TRBV28 and TRBJ2-1, with a weak D call TRBD2 (6 bases). This specimen was peripheral blood, taken on day 0 of MenACWY control vaccination. The CDR3 DNA is TGTGCCAGCAGTTTAGCGGGACCATCCTACAATGAGCAGTTCTTC. Translation: CASSLAGPSYNEQFF.